The next 24 T cell receptor beta chains were all read from a single sample in a study of blood T cell repertoires in COVID-19. Only in-frame clones appear in the TCRdb table, and some are missing; sequencing was by immunoSEQ multiplex PCR. The data show some 240,000 clones, with 82% seen just once and 5.2% held by the top ten. The specimen sequenced was peripheral blood. Source of these receptors: a woman in her 70s with COVID-19, enrolled during active disease.

The sample holds one count of this clone. The chain uses TRBV5-1 and TRBJ2-5; 8 nucleotides align to TRBD1. J gave up 3 bases and V 4 bases, and 8 bases lay outside the gene matches. The CDR3 has 15 residues. From germline, CDR1 is SGHRS and CDR2 YFSETQ. The CDR3 is CASSRTPTGEETQYF. In DNA form, the CDR3 reads TGCGCCAGCAGCCGGACACCGACAGGGGAAGAGACCCAGTACTTC.

V and J are TRBV5-4 and TRBJ1-6, with D possibly matching TRBD1 (5 bases). CDR1 is SGHNT and CDR2 is YYREEE in the germline V gene (reference sequence). The CDR3 length is 13 residues. Trimming pared 7 bases from V and 14 bases from J, leaving 19 bases between. CDR3 sequence: CASDEGRSGALHF. The DNA of the CDR3 is TGTGCCAGCGACGAAGGCCGGTCGGGGGCCCTCCACTTT.

This sequence joins TRBV5-4 and TRBJ1-1; D is possibly TRBD1 (5 bases). Germline CDR1 is SGHNT and CDR2 is YYREEE (reference sequence). The CDR3 length is 14 residues. Trimming left V 2 bases short and J 4 bases short, with 12 bases between. The CDR3 DNA sequence: TGTGCCAGCAGCTTCCCGAGTAGGGGCACTGAAGCTTTCTTT. This codes for CASSFPSRGTEAFF.

CDR3 amino acids: CASSSVTGTNEKLFF. For the CDR3, the DNA is TGTGCCAGCAGTTCGGTCACAGGAACTAATGAAAAACTGTTTTTT. The V and J genes are TRBV2 and TRBJ1-4, with D perhaps TRBD1 (5 bases). The CDR3 totals 15 residues. The germline CDR1 and CDR2 sequences are SNHLY and FYNNEI. V gave up 5 bases and J gave up 1 base, with 11 bases separating them.

The chain uses TRBV14 and TRBJ1-5; TRBD1 aligns across 7 bases. V lost 1 base and J lost 0; bases outside the gene matches: 15. The CDR3 contains 20 residues. CDR1 and CDR2 from the germline V gene are SGHDN and FVKESK. The CDR3 spells CASSQVPTDRWNYSNQPQHF. As DNA, the CDR3 is TGTGCCAGCAGCCAAGTGCCCACGGACAGGTGGAATTATAGCAATCAGCCCCAGCATTTT.

The CDR3 coding sequence is TGTGCCAGCAGTTTTGGGCTAAGGGGGACCCAGTACTTC. Amino acids: CASSFGLRGTQYF. This rearrangement joins TRBV27 to TRBJ2-5; maybe TRBD1 (5 bases). This CDR3 is built from 13 residues. From germline, CDR1 is MNHEY and CDR2 SMNVEV (reference sequence). The V end was cut by 3 bases, the J end by 7 bases, with 12 bases between.

This clone was observed many times. This specimen includes other DNA sequences encoding the same CDR3. The chain combines TRBV5-4 with TRBJ2-7, with TRBD1 matching 9 bases. The junction had 6 bases not matched to a gene; V was cut back by 4 bases and J by 1 base. CDR1 SGHNT and CDR2 YYREEE come from the germline V gene (reference sequence). The CDR3 covers 15 residues. CDR3 protein: CASSPDRGRSYEQYF. Written as DNA, the CDR3 is TGTGCCAGCAGCCCGGACAGGGGTCGTTCCTACGAGCAGTACTTC.

This chain connects TRBV5-4 to TRBJ1-4; D is ambiguous. Trimming removed 4 bases at V and 3 bases at J, with 10 bases between. The germline V gene encodes CDR1 SGHNT and CDR2 YYREEE (reference sequence). The length of the CDR3 is 14 residues. The CDR3 sequence is CASSQAGANEKLFF. The CDR3 DNA sequence: TGTGCCAGCAGCCAAGCGGGAGCTAATGAAAAACTGTTTTTT. Combining the CDR3 with reference TRBV5-4 and TRBJ1-4 gives the whole variable domain ETGVTQSPTHLIKTRGQQVTLRCSSQSGHNTVSWYQQALGQGPQFIFQYYREEENGRGNFPPRFSGLQFPNYSSELNVNALELDDSALYLCASSQAGANEKLFFGSGTQLSVL.

This clone came up once. The same CDR3 can be traced to other DNA sequences in this sample. The rearrangement joins TRBV5-1 to TRBJ1-5; D is unclear. V lost 0 bases and J lost 0, with 7 bases in between. Germline V CDR1 and CDR2: SGHRS, YFSETQ. The CDR3 sequence is 15 residues long. DNA for the CDR3: TGCGCCAGCAGCTTGGACGGGGATAGCAATCAGCCCCAGCATTTT. Encoded protein: CASSLDGDSNQPQHF.

The chain joins TRBV7-8 to TRBJ1-2; a possible D gene is TRBD1 (6 bases). Trimming removed 1 base at V and 7 bases at J, with 13 bases between. Germline CDR1 and CDR2: SGHVS and FQNEAQ. The CDR3 is 14 amino acids. The CDR3 sequence: CASSLDRGATGYTF. In DNA, the CDR3 is TGTGCCAGCAGCTTAGATCGGGGGGCAACTGGCTACACCTTC.

This CDR3 is CASRLGQNTEAFF. CDR3 sequence (DNA): TGTGCCAGCAGACTTGGACAGAACACTGAAGCTTTCTTT. J is TRBJ1-1 and V is TRBV6-5, with D possibly matching TRBD1 (5 bases). This CDR3 is 13 amino acids long. V was clipped by 6 bases and J by 1 base, with 9 bases between them. Germline loops: CDR1 MNHEY, CDR2 SVGAGI.

This clone has only one observation. The chain uses TRBV5-1 and TRBJ1-3, with 9 bases identical to TRBD1. Germline lookup yields CDR1 SGHRS and CDR2 YFSETQ. This CDR3 spans 15 amino acids. V trimming: 0 bases; J trimming: 4 bases; junction bases outside the gene matches: 2. The CDR3 spells CASSLEGQGGNTIYF. The CDR3 region has the DNA TGCGCCAGCAGCTTGGAGGGACAGGGAGGAAACACCATATATTTT.

As DNA, the CDR3 is TGCGCCAGCAGCTTAAACCTAGTGCGGGGGAGCTCCTATAATTCACCCCTCCACTTT. Protein sequence: CASSLNLVRGSSYNSPLHF. The V gene is TRBV5-1, the J gene TRBJ1-6, with D possibly being TRBD1 (5 bases). The CDR3 consists of 19 residues. From germline, CDR1 is SGHRS and CDR2 YFSETQ. V was shortened by 2 bases and J by 0 bases, with 18 bases between the two germline ends.

As DNA, the CDR3 is TGTGCCAGCAGCTTGACCCATTCCGGGACAGAGAATTCACCCCTCCACTTT. This gives the protein CASSLTHSGTENSPLHF. This chain connects TRBV5-5 to TRBJ1-6; TRBD1 agrees at 7 bases. This CDR3 region has 17 residues. V lost 1 base and J lost 7; bases outside the gene matches: 11. Per the germline V gene, CDR1 is SGHKS and CDR2 is YYEKEE (reference sequence). Full variable domain (remainder filled in from reference TRBV5-5 and TRBJ1-6): DAGVTQSPTHLIKTRGQQVTLRCSPISGHKSVSWYQQVLGQGPQFIFQYYEKEERGRGNFPDRFSARQFPNYSSELNVNALLLGDSALYLCASSLTHSGTENSPLHFGNGTRLTVT.

The table lists this clone with a few counts. The gene calls are TRBV7-3 and TRBJ2-1; 9 nucleotides agree with TRBD2. Germline assignment: CDR1 SGHTA and CDR2 FQGTGA. The V segment lost 2 bases and the J segment 4 bases; nucleotides outside the gene matches: 3. This CDR3 has 15 amino acids. The DNA for the CDR3 is TGTGCCAGCAGCTTAGGGGCGGGAGGGTACAATGAGCAGTTCTTC. Protein sequence: CASSLGAGGYNEQFF.

The rearrangement uses TRBV11-2 and TRBJ1-4, with TRBD1 matching 9 bases. The CDR3 is 15 amino acids. The V gene end was trimmed by 5 bases and the J gene end by 5 bases; junction bases not matched to a gene: 6. Germline V gives CDR1 SGHAT, CDR2 FQNNGV. The CDR3 DNA is TGTGCCAGCAGCCAAACAGGGGGCAGGAATGAAAAACTGTTTTTT. This sequence encodes CASSQTGGRNEKLFF.

In this sample, this clone turned up once. The chain recombines TRBV6-5 with TRBJ2-7, with D unclear. The germline CDR1 and CDR2 sequences are MNHEY and SVGAGI. Trimming removed 8 bases at V and 4 bases at J, with 15 bases between. This CDR3 is 13 amino acids long. The CDR3 protein is CASDRLGNYEQYF. For the CDR3, the DNA is TGTGCCAGCGACCGTCTAGGCAATTACGAGCAGTACTTC.

V is TRBV7-8 and J is TRBJ1-2; D is perhaps TRBD1 (5 bases). V was shortened by 4 bases and J by 7 bases, with 22 bases between the two germline ends. Germline loops: CDR1 SGHVS, CDR2 FQNEAQ. The CDR3 spans 16 residues. The DNA for the CDR3 is TGTGCCAGCAGCTCGCAGGGCCTCACAGCTCCAGTTGGCTACACCTTC. This sequence encodes CASSSQGLTAPVGYTF.

The genes are TRBV24-1 and TRBJ2-1, with a tentative D call TRBD2 (5 bases). Trimming shortened V by 9 bases and J by 0 bases, and 11 bases separated the two germline ends. CDR3 length equals 14 residues. Germline CDR1 and CDR2: KGHDR and SFDVKD. In DNA, the CDR3 is TGTGCCACCGGGAGCGGATCCTCCTACAATGAGCAGTTCTTC. It encodes CATGSGSSYNEQFF.

V and J are TRBV11-3 and TRBJ2-3; a weak D match, TRBD2 (7 bases). Trimming removed 5 bases at V and 3 bases at J, with 15 bases between. This CDR3 is 15 amino acids long. The germline gives CDR1 SGHNT, CDR2 YENEEA. The chain's CDR3 is CASSRGAMGTDTQYF. CDR3 in DNA: TGTGCCAGCAGCCGGGGGGCGATGGGTACAGATACGCAGTATTTT.

The CDR3 spells CASTGSSYNEQFF. The CDR3 bases are TGTGCCAGCACAGGAAGCTCCTACAATGAGCAGTTCTTC. This chain links TRBV6-6 with TRBJ2-1; D gene unclear. V lost 7 bases, J lost 0 bases, and 7 bases lay in between. There are 13 residues in the CDR3. Germline values: CDR1 MNHNY, CDR2 SVGAGI (reference sequence).

The count of this clone is one. The chain has TRBV5-4 and TRBJ2-5, with 7 bases matching TRBD2. Germline V gene data show CDR1 as SGHNT and CDR2 as YYREEE (reference sequence). The CDR3 is 14 amino acids. The V and J ends lost 0 bases and 2 bases, in that order; junction bases with no gene match: 1. CDR3 nucleotide sequence: TGTGCCAGCAGCTTGGAGGGACTACAAGAGACCCAGTACTTC. It codes for CASSLEGLQETQYF.

The V and J genes are TRBV3-1 (or the pseudogene TRBV3-2) and TRBJ1-2, with TRBD1 matching 9 bases. The CDR3 consists of 13 residues. With V trimmed by 4 bases and J by 5 bases, 2 bases remained unmatched. Germline values: CDR1 LGHDT, CDR2 YNNKEL (reference sequence). The CDR3 reads CASSPGTGYGYTF. In DNA, the CDR3 is TGTGCCAGCAGCCCCGGGACAGGGTATGGCTACACCTTC.

V gene TRBV7-9 combines with J gene TRBJ2-3; 9 nucleotides line up with TRBD2. V dropped 5 bases and J dropped 5; count of bases not matched to a gene: 8. CDR3 length equals 15 residues. Germline loops: CDR1 SEHNR, CDR2 FQNEAQ (reference sequence). CDR3: CASSPPGLAGDTQYF. CDR3 in DNA: TGTGCCAGCAGCCCACCGGGACTAGCAGGAGATACGCAGTATTTT.